Shown below are 31 T cell receptor beta chains from a single sample sequenced in a study of T cell responses to AZD1222 COVID-19 vaccine. Measured with immunoSEQ multiplex PCR; TCRdb has only the in-frame clones, and not every one. The sample yields about 99,000 clones, 90% seen once. The source was peripheral blood, collected on day 0 of AZD1222 vaccination. Source of these receptors: an adult in good health.

This clone was recorded a few times. This chain joins TRBV30 and TRBJ2-6; D gene ambiguous. The V gene lost 7 bases and the J gene lost 0 bases, with 10 bases spanning the gap. The CDR3 spans 14 residues. The germline V gene has CDR1 GTSNPN and CDR2 SVGIG (reference sequence). CDR3 DNA sequence: TGTGCCTACCTGGCGAACTCTGGGGCCAACGTCCTGACTTTC. This sequence encodes CAYLANSGANVLTF.

This chain links TRBV11-2 with TRBJ1-2; TRBD1 matches at 12 bases. CDR3 size: 17 residues. Looked up from germline, CDR1 is SGHAT and CDR2 is FQNNGV. V trimming: 2 bases; J trimming: 5 bases; junction bases outside the gene matches: 9. The CDR3 bases are TGTGCCAGCAGCTTAACCCGGGACAGGGGGCGCGTGTATGGCTACACCTTC. Translating it yields CASSLTRDRGRVYGYTF.

V is TRBV7-9 and J is TRBJ1-3; tentative D call: TRBD1 (5 bases). V lost 1 base and J 3 bases, leaving 10 bases between the germline ends. The CDR3 runs 15 residues. In germline, CDR1 is SEHNR, CDR2 FQNEAQ (reference sequence). This chain's CDR3 is CASSLGQLIGNTIYF. The CDR3 coding sequence is TGTGCCAGCAGCTTAGGACAGTTAATTGGAAACACCATATATTTT.

The chain carries TRBV4-1 and TRBJ2-7, with 7 bases fitting TRBD2. Trimming took 1 base from V and 1 from J; bases not matched to a gene: 4. The germline V gene has CDR1 MGHRA and CDR2 YSYEKL. The CDR3 is 15 residues long. CDR3 in amino acids: CASSQGLAPSYEQYF. In nucleotides, the CDR3 is TGCGCCAGCAGCCAAGGACTAGCCCCTTCCTACGAGCAGTACTTC.

This rearrangement joins TRBV2 to TRBJ2-1, with D perhaps TRBD2 (5 bases). This CDR3 contains 12 residues. Germline V gene lookup returns CDR1 SNHLY and CDR2 FYNNEI. V was pared by 5 bases and J by 7 bases, with 9 bases between. The CDR3 protein is CASSPTGNEQFF. The CDR3 nucleotides are TGTGCCAGCAGTCCCACGGGGAATGAGCAGTTCTTC.

The chain has TRBV30 and TRBJ2-7, with 10 bases aligning to TRBD1. Germline V CDR1 and CDR2: GTSNPN, SVGIG (reference sequence). The CDR3 has 14 residues. The J segment lost 4 bases and the V segment lost 2 bases, leaving 5 bases of the junction unmatched. In nucleotides, the CDR3 is TGTGCCTGGAGTACCGGGACAGGGGTTTACGAGCAGTACTTC. This sequence encodes CAWSTGTGVYEQYF.

This chain uses TRBV7-9 with TRBJ2-7, with D unclear. The ends were cut back, 5 bases at V and 3 bases at J, with 5 bases in the middle. The CDR3 extends over 11 amino acids. Germline loops: CDR1 SEHNR, CDR2 FQNEAQ (reference sequence). CDR3 region: CASSRVYEQYF. DNA of the CDR3: TGTGCCAGCAGCAGGGTCTACGAGCAGTACTTC.

The chain recombines TRBV5-4 with TRBJ2-7; 7 positions agree with TRBD2. CDR1 and CDR2 (germline): SGHNT, YYREEE (reference sequence). This CDR3 has 14 residues. V shed 4 bases, J shed 3 bases, and the junction held 7 bases outside the gene matches. The CDR3: CASSPRLAGYEQYF. The CDR3 DNA is TGTGCCAGCAGCCCAAGACTAGCAGGCTACGAGCAGTACTTC. The full variable domain, its missing parts supplied by reference TRBV5-4 and TRBJ2-7, is ETGVTQSPTHLIKTRGQQVTLRCSSQSGHNTVSWYQQALGQGPQFIFQYYREEENGRGNFPPRFSGLQFPNYSSELNVNALELDDSALYLCASSPRLAGYEQYFGPGTRLTVT.

The rearrangement links TRBV14 to TRBJ1-1; the D is unclear. The CDR3 extends over 11 amino acids. Germline V gives CDR1 SGHDN, CDR2 FVKESK. Trimming took 1 base from V and 5 from J, leaving 2 bases between them. The CDR3 DNA sequence: TGTGCCAGCAGCCAAGGGACTGAAGCTTTCTTT. Translation gives CASSQGTEAFF.

The J gene is TRBJ2-2, the V gene TRBV18; 8 nucleotides match TRBD1. CDR1 is KGHSH, CDR2 LQKENI, per germline. The CDR3 spans 15 residues. V lost 4 bases, J lost 1 base, and 2 bases stayed unmatched. The CDR3 coding sequence is TGTGCCAGCTCACAAGGACAGGGGAACACCGGGGAGCTGTTTTTT. Translated, it gives CASSQGQGNTGELFF.

The genes are TRBV19 and TRBJ1-3, with unresolved D. Germline lookup yields CDR1 LNHDA and CDR2 SQIVND (reference sequence). Trimming stripped 0 bases from V and 0 bases from J, with 6 bases between. This CDR3 spans 15 amino acids. The CDR3 here is CASSIDLNSGNTIYF. The CDR3 region has the DNA TGTGCCAGTAGTATAGATCTCAACTCTGGAAACACCATATATTTT. Full variable domain (remainder filled in from reference TRBV19 and TRBJ1-3): DGGITQSPKYLFRKEGQNVTLSCEQNLNHDAMYWYRQDPGQGLRLIYYSQIVNDFQKGDIAEGYSVSREKKESFPLTVTSAQKNPTAFYLCASSIDLNSGNTIYFGEGSWLTVV.

This clone was observed once. The rearrangement uses TRBV12-3 or TRBV12-4 and TRBJ1-2; D is undetermined. This CDR3 is built from 12 residues. Trimming took off 1 base at V and 8 bases at J, with 8 bases between the two ends. CDR3 sequence reads: CASSLGWIGYTF. DNA for the CDR3: TGTGCCAGCAGTTTAGGGTGGATCGGCTACACCTTC.

The J gene is TRBJ1-5, the V gene TRBV7-2, with D unresolved. Deletions cut 2 bases from V and 0 bases from J, with 11 bases between. CDR1 is SGHTA and CDR2 is FQGNSA in the germline V gene. The CDR3 spans 16 residues. The CDR3 region has the DNA TGTGCCAGCAGCTTAACGGGATCGGGTAGCAATCAGCCCCAGCATTTT. Protein: CASSLTGSGSNQPQHF.

The chain is built from TRBV28 and TRBJ2-1, with 8 bases matching TRBD2. J gave up 5 bases and V 6 bases, and 12 bases lay outside the gene matches. Looked up from germline, CDR1 is MDHEN and CDR2 is SYDVKM. The CDR3 sequence is 16 residues long. The CDR3 coding sequence is TGTGCCAGCAGCCTATTTCGGGGGGGCCGGAACAATGAGCAGTTCTTC. It translates to CASSLFRGGRNNEQFF.

This clone was observed a handful of times. The chain joins TRBV6-2 or TRBV6-3 to TRBJ1-4; D ambiguous. CDR1 is MNHEY and CDR2 is SVGEGT in the germline V gene. The CDR3 loop spans 12 amino acids. Between the trimmed V and J ends, which lost 5 bases and 14 bases, there was a span of 15 bases. The chain's CDR3 is CASSHRAQRLFF. The CDR3 DNA follows: TGTGCCAGCAGTCACCGGGCCCAGAGGCTGTTTTTT.

The rearrangement uses TRBV3-1 (or the pseudogene TRBV3-2) and TRBJ1-1, with 10 bases lining up with TRBD1. The germline CDR1 and CDR2 sequences are LGHDT and YNNKEL (reference sequence). With 0 bases clipped from V and 10 bases from J, the junction kept 8 bases outside the gene matches. This CDR3 has 15 amino acids. The CDR3 nucleotides read TGTGCCAGCAGCCAAGATCTGGGGACAGGGGTTAGAGCTTTCTTT. It codes for CASSQDLGTGVRAFF.

This chain joins TRBV10-3 and TRBJ1-3; maybe TRBD1 (6 bases). The ends were cut back, 2 bases at V and 8 bases at J, with 13 bases in the middle. The CDR3 extends over 14 amino acids. From germline, CDR1 is ENHRY and CDR2 SYGVKD. The CDR3 region has the DNA TGTGCCATCAGTGAGCCAGGGGAAGAAGACACCATATATTTT. This gives the protein CAISEPGEEDTIYF.

The rearrangement links TRBV7-2 to TRBJ1-2; TRBD1 aligns across 9 bases. Losses at the gene ends were 8 bases for V and 5 bases for J; bases not matched to a gene: 12. The CDR3 is made up of 15 amino acids. CDR1 is SGHTA, CDR2 FQGNSA, per germline. The CDR3: CASYGGGQGRYGYTF. For the CDR3, the DNA is TGTGCCAGCTATGGTGGGGGACAGGGAAGATATGGCTACACCTTC.

J is TRBJ2-2 and V is TRBV7-9, with TRBD1 matching over 9 bases. The V segment lost 1 base and the J segment 3 bases; nucleotides outside the gene matches: 0. There are 15 residues in the CDR3. The germline gives CDR1 SEHNR, CDR2 FQNEAQ (reference sequence). The chain's CDR3 is CASSLGTGDTGELFF. Written as DNA, the CDR3 is TGTGCCAGCAGCTTAGGGACAGGGGACACCGGGGAGCTGTTTTTT.

This chain uses TRBV5-5 with TRBJ2-7, with a tentative D call TRBD2 (6 bases). The germline CDR1 and CDR2 sequences are SGHKS and YYEKEE (reference sequence). The CDR3 is 14 amino acids. V gave up 0 bases and J gave up 5 bases, with 12 bases separating them. CDR3 coding DNA: TGTGCCAGCAGCTTGGCGGGGGACCTTGACGAGCAGTACTTC. Amino acids: CASSLAGDLDEQYF.

The chain uses TRBV3-1 (or the pseudogene TRBV3-2) and TRBJ1-1, with 8 bases fitting TRBD1. CDR1 and CDR2 (germline): LGHDT, YNNKEL (reference sequence). The junction had 13 bases not matched to a gene; V was cut back by 1 base and J by 3 bases. CDR3 size: 18 residues. In DNA form, the CDR3 reads TGTGCCAGCAGCCAAGGGTGGACAGGGAACGGGAAGGACACTGAAGCTTTCTTT. It specifies CASSQGWTGNGKDTEAFF.

CDR3 region: CASSLKNEQFF. The CDR3 DNA is TGTGCCAGCAGCCTCAAAAATGAGCAGTTCTTC. The chain is built from TRBV7-9 and TRBJ2-1; the D is unclear. V was pared by 5 bases and J by 7 bases, with 6 bases between. Germline V lookup: CDR1 SEHNR, CDR2 FQNEAQ (reference sequence). The CDR3 has 11 amino acids.

V and J are TRBV6-6 and TRBJ2-7; 9 bases are shared with TRBD1. CDR3 length: 14 residues. V shed 6 bases, J shed 2 bases, and the junction held 5 bases outside the gene matches. In germline, CDR1 is MNHNY, CDR2 SVGAGI (reference sequence). The DNA of the CDR3 is TGTGCCAGCAGGTGGGGACAGGGCGCCTACGAGCAGTACTTC. Amino acid sequence: CASRWGQGAYEQYF.

This sequence joins TRBV9 and TRBJ1-2, with 8 bases that match TRBD1. CDR3 size: 16 residues. The V segment lost 3 bases and the J segment 6 bases; nucleotides outside the gene matches: 13. The germline V gene encodes CDR1 SGDLS and CDR2 YYNGEE. CDR3 nucleotides: TGTGCCAGCAGCGGACCGGACAGGGCGAGATTTAATGGCTACACCTTC. Translating gives CASSGPDRARFNGYTF.

The gene calls are TRBV27 and TRBJ1-5; D ambiguous. This CDR3 has 14 amino acids. V shed 2 bases and J shed 2 bases, with 7 bases lying between them. CDR1 is MNHEY and CDR2 is SMNVEV in the germline V gene (reference sequence). CDR3 nucleotide sequence: TGTGCCAGCAGTTTAGGGCCTGGCAATCAGCCCCAGCATTTT. It encodes CASSLGPGNQPQHF.

The chain employs TRBV19 and TRBJ2-5; 12 bases are a match to TRBD2. V shed 3 bases and J 2 bases; nucleotides not matched to a gene: 1. Germline values: CDR1 LNHDA, CDR2 SQIVND (reference sequence). CDR3 length equals 15 residues. The CDR3 loop is CASSILAGGQETQYF. CDR3 in DNA: TGTGCCAGTAGTATTCTAGCGGGGGGGCAAGAGACCCAGTACTTC.

The chain links TRBV11-3 to TRBJ2-1, with a tentative D call TRBD2 (6 bases). Per germline, CDR1 SGHNT and CDR2 YENEEA. V was clipped by 1 base and J by 7 bases, with 11 bases between them. The CDR3 is made up of 14 amino acids. CDR3: CASSLVGGDNEQFF. As DNA, the CDR3 is TGTGCCAGCAGCTTAGTGGGGGGAGATAATGAGCAGTTCTTC.

The chain links TRBV7-2 to TRBJ1-2; TRBD1 agrees at 7 bases. Per the germline V gene, CDR1 is SGHTA and CDR2 is FQGNSA. The CDR3 loop spans 14 amino acids. Trimming took 6 bases from V and 4 from J; bases not matched to a gene: 8. CDR3 residues: CASSRTTGIYGYTF. Here the CDR3 DNA reads TGTGCCAGCAGTCGCACGACAGGGATCTATGGCTACACCTTC.

The chain is built from TRBV3-1 (or the pseudogene TRBV3-2) and TRBJ1-3; unclear D gene. V was cut by 3 bases and J by 0 bases, with 3 bases left in between. Germline V gene data show CDR1 as LGHDT and CDR2 as YNNKEL (reference sequence). The CDR3 is 13 residues long. CDR3 coding DNA: TGTGCCAGCAGCCATGCCTCTGGAAACACCATATATTTT. This encodes CASSHASGNTIYF.

J is TRBJ1-5 and V is TRBV28, with D unclear. The CDR3 consists of 14 residues. The germline V gene has CDR1 MDHEN and CDR2 SYDVKM. Trimming removed 4 bases from V and 2 bases from J, with 9 bases in between. DNA of the CDR3: TGTGCCAGCAGTTCCCCGCAGGGCAATCAGCCCCAGCATTTT. Its protein product is CASSSPQGNQPQHF.

The V gene is TRBV7-2, the J gene TRBJ1-1; 7 nucleotides align to TRBD1. The CDR3 loop spans 15 amino acids. J lost 1 base, V lost 2 bases, and 4 bases had no gene match. Germline CDR1 is SGHTA and CDR2 is FQGNSA. CDR3 DNA sequence: TGTGCCAGCAGCTTACAGGGGGGGTGGAACACTGAAGCTTTCTTT. Its translation: CASSLQGGWNTEAFF.